The T cell receptor (beta chain) under discussion was sequenced for a study of cytomegalovirus exposure and HLA in healthy donors. Healthy donors of bone marrow made up the group. Overall study results and limits: Cytomegalovirus status was reportedly diagnosed by the classifier with high specificity and sensitivity. TCR beta V- and J-gene trimming was later associated with a missense DCLRE1C variant.

This clone came up once. Its antigen is still unknown. PCR primers comprised 60 Vbeta and 13 Jbeta primers. Generated by immunoSEQ multiplex PCR, the TCRdb table keeps only in-frame clones and is missing some. Seen here are around 97,000 clones, 65% to 80% observed once, and the top ten hold about 9.4%. V lost 3 bases and J 4 bases, leaving 13 bases between the germline ends. The CDR3 is 15 amino acids. CDR1 MNHEY and CDR2 SMNVEV come from the germline V gene (reference sequence). Sequencing input: PBMCs. The receptor was isolated from a woman between 18 and 29 years old in good health and CMV-seropositive. The J gene is TRBJ1-3, the V gene TRBV27; perhaps TRBD1 as D (6 bases). CDR3 residues: CASSFQGSGGNTIYF. The CDR3 DNA sequence: TGTGCCAGCAGTTTTCAGGGGTCGGGGGGAAACACCATATATTTT.